A selection of T cell receptor beta chains follows, all from one sample in a study of shared clonotypes between healthy human individuals. Sequencing was performed with immunoSEQ multiplex PCR; in TCRdb, only in-frame clones are kept and a portion is missing. The sample includes millions of clones, 90% to 95% seen only once; the top ten take roughly 0.14%. Sequencing input: naive CD4+ T cells sorted from blood. The receptor set was obtained from a man between 18 and 35 years old in good health. Both conserved end residues are part of each CDR3. D genes are given only for firm matches. Some rows have no size entry. The others give once, few or many, or a class for an expanded clone.

-	TRBV28	TRBJ2-6	-	TGTGCCAGCACAGGGCCTGGGGCCAACGTCCTGACTTTC	CASTGPGANVLTF
-	TRBV6-1	TRBJ2-2	-	TGTGCCAGCAGTGAAGAACCAGGGAGTACCGGGGAGCTGTTTTTT	CASSEEPGSTGELFF
few	TRBV14	TRBJ1-1	-	TGTGCCAGCAGCGGCTCCATGAACACTGAAGCTTTCTTT	CASSGSMNTEAFF
-	TRBV7-2	TRBJ2-7	-	TGTGCCAGCAGCTTTGGAACTGACGAGCAGTACTTC	CASSFGTDEQYF
few	TRBV25-1	TRBJ1-2	-	TGTGCCAGCAGTGGCAAACGGCTAGGCTACACCTTC	CASSGKRLGYTF
-	TRBV29-1	TRBJ2-5	-	TGCAGCGTTGAAGGGGGCAGCGCCGGGCAGTACTTC	CSVEGGSAGQYF
-	TRBV7-2	TRBJ2-5	-	TGTGCCAGCAGCCCTCCGTCGGGATTGTCAACGAAAGAGACCCAGTACTTC	CASSPPSGLSTKETQYF
few	TRBV2	TRBJ1-5	-	TGTGCCAGCACTGGGGGGGGTTATAGCAATCAGCCCCAGCATTTT	CASTGGGYSNQPQHF
-	TRBV5-4	TRBJ1-1	-	TGTGCCAGCAGCACCCTGACGAACACTGAAGCTTTCTTT	CASSTLTNTEAFF
-	TRBV4-3	TRBJ1-3	TRBD1	TGCGCCAGCAGCCGAACGGGACAGAGCTCTGGAAACACCATATATTTT	CASSRTGQSSGNTIYF
once	TRBV7-2	TRBJ2-1	-	TGTGCCAGCAGCTTAGTGGGGAGTGAGCAGTTCTTC	CASSLVGSEQFF
-	TRBV9	TRBJ2-3	-	TGTGCCAGCAGCGGTACCGGGACCGTGGTCGCAGATACGCAGTATTTT	CASSGTGTVVADTQYF
-	TRBV20-1	TRBJ2-3	-	TGCAGTGCTAACACAGATACGCAGTATTTT	CSANTDTQYF
-	TRBV6-6	TRBJ2-2	-	TGTGCCAGCAGTTGGTCGAACACCGGGGAGCTGTTTTTT	CASSWSNTGELFF
-	TRBV18	TRBJ2-3	TRBD2	TGTGCCAGCTCACTCCTGACTAGCGCCAACACAGATACGCAGTATTTT	CASSLLTSANTDTQYF
-	TRBV7-8	TRBJ1-2	-	TGTGCCAGCAGCGGAAACAGGGAGAGGTTTAGGACTGGCTATGGCTACACCTTC	CASSGNRERFRTGYGYTF
-	TRBV11-2	TRBJ2-3	TRBD1	TGTGCCAGCAGCTTAGCACAGGGGTTCCCCACAGATACGCAGTATTTT	CASSLAQGFPTDTQYF
few	TRBV7-6	TRBJ2-7	-	TGTGCCAGCAGCCCAGTCGAGGGCTCCTACGAGCAGTACTTC	CASSPVEGSYEQYF
once	TRBV6-4	TRBJ2-7	-	TGTGCCAGCAGTGACTCGTCCCATCAGAAGATCCCCTACGAGCAGTACTTC	CASSDSSHQKIPYEQYF
-	TRBV15	TRBJ1-2	-	TGTGCCACCAGCAGACCCAGCTATGGCTACACCTTC	CATSRPSYGYTF
-	TRBV27	TRBJ1-5	-	TGTGCCAAAGAACTTACGGGTGGCCATCAGCCCCAGCATTTT	CAKELTGGHQPQHF
-	TRBV30	TRBJ1-5	TRBD1	TGTGCCTGGACCACAGGGGCGGGTCAGCCCCAGCATTTT	CAWTTGAGQPQHF
-	TRBV30	TRBJ2-7	-	TGTGCCTGGACCCCCCCAAGGGGCGGGACCTCCTACGAGCAGTACTTC	CAWTPPRGGTSYEQYF
-	TRBV11-3	TRBJ2-7	TRBD1	TGTGCCAGCAGCCCAGGTCTCCCTTTAGGACAGGGGGACTGCGAGCAGTACTTC	CASSPGLPLGQGDCEQYF
-	TRBV7-6	TRBJ2-7	-	TGTGCCAGCAGCTTCAAGTTGGGGCTTGAGCAGTACTTC	CASSFKLGLEQYF
once	TRBV28	TRBJ2-2	-	TGTGCCAGCCGGCGGGGTTCCACCGGGGAGCTGTTTTTT	CASRRGSTGELFF
few	TRBV30	TRBJ1-5	-	TGTGCCTGGAGTGTACGGGGGTTTGGGGATCAGCCCCAGCATTTT	CAWSVRGFGDQPQHF
-	TRBV11-2	TRBJ2-7	TRBD2	TGTGCCAGCAGCCCTCGGGGGGGCTTCGTATACGAGCAGTACTTC	CASSPRGGFVYEQYF
-	TRBV4-3	TRBJ2-7	TRBD1	TGCGCCAGCAGCCAACATTACAGGGGCTCCTACGAGCAGTACTTC	CASSQHYRGSYEQYF
-	TRBV4-2	TRBJ2-7	-	TGTGCCAGCAGCCAAGGGCGGGAACTCTTATACGAGCAGTACTTC	CASSQGRELLYEQYF
-	TRBV29-1	TRBJ2-3	-	TGCAGCTTTGAGGCTACCCATAGCACAGATACGCAGTATTTT	CSFEATHSTDTQYF
-	TRBV10-3	TRBJ2-2	TRBD1	TGTGCCATCAGTTATACAGGGGGTCTTAACACCGGGGAGCTGTTTTTT	CAISYTGGLNTGELFF
-	TRBV6-1	TRBJ2-1	-	TGTGCCAGCAGTGAACGTCCCCCGGGGCCCTCCTACAATGAGCAGTTCTTC	CASSERPPGPSYNEQFF
-	TRBV19	TRBJ1-6	TRBD1	TGTGCCAGTAGTATTACAGGGGATAATTCACCCCTCCACTTT	CASSITGDNSPLHF
once	TRBV28	TRBJ2-7	-	TGTGCCAGCACCCCGGGGCTAGGGCAGGCCACCTACGAGCAGTACTTC	CASTPGLGQATYEQYF
-	TRBV19	TRBJ2-7	-	TGTGCCAGTAGTATTCCCGGGGCGCAGTACTTC	CASSIPGAQYF
-	TRBV20-1	TRBJ2-3	-	TGCAGTGCCCTGCCCACAGATACGCAGTATTTT	CSALPTDTQYF
-	TRBV2	TRBJ2-7	-	TGTGCCAGCAGTCGCGACATTTACGAGCAGTACTTC	CASSRDIYEQYF
-	TRBV7-2	TRBJ2-1	-	TGTGCCAGCAGCGAACGGAACAGGCCGAGCTCCTACAATGAGCAGTTCTTC	CASSERNRPSSYNEQFF
-	TRBV6-6	TRBJ2-7	TRBD1	TGTGCCAGCAGCGGACAGGGCTCGGGGGAGCAGTACTTC	CASSGQGSGEQYF
once	TRBV7-6	TRBJ1-2	-	TGTGCCAGCAGCTCCGGGGGGAACTATGGCTACACCTTC	CASSSGGNYGYTF
-	TRBV19	TRBJ1-5	-	TGTGCCAGTAGTGGGGGGGGCTATAGCAATCAGCCCCAGCATTTT	CASSGGGYSNQPQHF
-	TRBV30	TRBJ2-2	-	TGTGCCTGGGGACCCCAAATTCGGCTAGCGAGGCCCGGGGAGCTGTTTTTT	CAWGPQIRLARPGELFF
-	TRBV7-2	TRBJ2-5	TRBD2	TGTGCCAGCAGCCTAGACGGGACTACCTTGATAGGGGAGACCCAGTACTTC	CASSLDGTTLIGETQYF
-	TRBV5-1	TRBJ2-7	-	TGCGCCAGCAGCTTGGGGGGTGAAAGGGTCTACGGCGAGCAGTACTTC	CASSLGGERVYGEQYF